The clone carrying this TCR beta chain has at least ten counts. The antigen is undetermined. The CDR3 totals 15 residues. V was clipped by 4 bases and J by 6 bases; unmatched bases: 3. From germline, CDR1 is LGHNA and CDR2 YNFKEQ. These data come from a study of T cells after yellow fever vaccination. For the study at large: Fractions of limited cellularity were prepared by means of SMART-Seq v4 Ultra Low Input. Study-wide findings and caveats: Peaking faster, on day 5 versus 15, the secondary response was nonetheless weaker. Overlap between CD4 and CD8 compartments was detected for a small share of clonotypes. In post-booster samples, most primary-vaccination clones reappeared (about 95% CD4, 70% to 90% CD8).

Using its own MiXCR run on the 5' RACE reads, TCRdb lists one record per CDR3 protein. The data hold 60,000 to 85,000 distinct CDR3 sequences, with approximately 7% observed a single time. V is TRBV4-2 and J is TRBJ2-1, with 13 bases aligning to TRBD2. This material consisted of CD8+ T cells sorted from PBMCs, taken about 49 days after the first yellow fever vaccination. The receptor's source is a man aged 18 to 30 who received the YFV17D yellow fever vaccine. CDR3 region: CASSLTSGGANEQFF. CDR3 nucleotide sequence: TGTGCCAGCAGCCTAACTAGCGGGGGGGCCAATGAGCAGTTCTTC.